The source of this TCR beta chain is a study of beta chain features in type 1 diabetes. From germline, CDR1 is SGHVS and CDR2 FQNEAQ. The CDR3 runs 16 residues. J was trimmed by 7 bases and V by 2 bases; bases with no gene match: 12. Expressed TCRB transcripts were sequenced because the entire RNA isolate underwent reverse transcription. Generated by immunoSEQ multiplex PCR, the TCRdb table keeps only in-frame clones and is missing some. The sample yields around 300,000 clones, around 7.8% seen once. This clone was observed a single time. The receptor was derived from a woman younger than 35 in good health. The specimen was central memory CD4+ T cells from blood. The chain employs TRBV7-8 and TRBJ2-7, with 9 bases matching TRBD1. The DNA of the CDR3 is TGTGCCAGCAGCTTAATGGGCGGGACAGGGCTAAGGGAGCAGTACTTC. It translates to CASSLMGGTGLREQYF.